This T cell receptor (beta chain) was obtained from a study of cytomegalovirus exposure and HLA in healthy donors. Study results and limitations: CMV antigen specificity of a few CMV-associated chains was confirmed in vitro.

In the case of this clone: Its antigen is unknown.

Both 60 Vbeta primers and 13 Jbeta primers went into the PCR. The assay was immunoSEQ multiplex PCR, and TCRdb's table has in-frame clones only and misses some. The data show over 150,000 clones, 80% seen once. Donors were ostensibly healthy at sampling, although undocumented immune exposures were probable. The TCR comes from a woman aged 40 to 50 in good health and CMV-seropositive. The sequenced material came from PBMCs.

CDR3 in amino acids: CASSETSGWGGYEQYF. DNA for the CDR3: TGTGCCAGCAGCGAAACTAGCGGGTGGGGCGGGTACGAGCAGTACTTC. The chain has TRBV7-9 and TRBJ2-5; TRBD2 matches 9 bases. The DNA matches TRBJ2-7 better at its end, which makes the J call doubtful. The CDR3 runs 16 residues. The V gene's germline CDR1 is SEHNR and CDR2 FQNEAQ (reference sequence).